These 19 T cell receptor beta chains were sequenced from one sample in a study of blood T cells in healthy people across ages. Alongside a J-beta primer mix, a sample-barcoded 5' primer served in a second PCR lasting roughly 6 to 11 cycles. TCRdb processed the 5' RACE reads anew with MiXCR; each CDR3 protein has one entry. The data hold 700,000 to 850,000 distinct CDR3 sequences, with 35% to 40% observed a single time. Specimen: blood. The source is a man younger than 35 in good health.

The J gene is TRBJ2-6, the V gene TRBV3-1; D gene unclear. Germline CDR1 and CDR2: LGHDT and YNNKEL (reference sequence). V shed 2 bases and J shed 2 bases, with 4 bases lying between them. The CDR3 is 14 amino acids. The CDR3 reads CASSQQTGANVLTF. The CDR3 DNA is TGTGCCAGCAGCCAACAGACTGGGGCCAACGTCCTGACTTTC.

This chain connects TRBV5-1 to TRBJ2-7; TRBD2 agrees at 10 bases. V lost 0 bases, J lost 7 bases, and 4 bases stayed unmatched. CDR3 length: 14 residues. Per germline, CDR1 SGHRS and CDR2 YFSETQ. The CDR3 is CASSLELAGAEQYF. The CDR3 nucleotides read TGCGCCAGCAGCTTGGAGCTAGCGGGGGCAGAGCAGTACTTC.

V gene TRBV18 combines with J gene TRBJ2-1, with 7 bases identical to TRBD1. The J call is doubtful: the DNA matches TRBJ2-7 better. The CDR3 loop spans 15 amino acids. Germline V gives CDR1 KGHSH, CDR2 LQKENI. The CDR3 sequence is CASSLPGTAYNEQYF. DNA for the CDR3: TGTGCCAGCTCATTACCCGGGACAGCCTACAATGAGCAGTACTTC.

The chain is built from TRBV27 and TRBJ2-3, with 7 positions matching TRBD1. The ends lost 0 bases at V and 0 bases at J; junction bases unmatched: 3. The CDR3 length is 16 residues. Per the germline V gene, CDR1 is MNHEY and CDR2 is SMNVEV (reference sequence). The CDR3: CASSLSTGMSTDTQYF. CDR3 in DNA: TGTGCCAGCAGTTTATCGACAGGGATGAGCACAGATACGCAGTATTTT.

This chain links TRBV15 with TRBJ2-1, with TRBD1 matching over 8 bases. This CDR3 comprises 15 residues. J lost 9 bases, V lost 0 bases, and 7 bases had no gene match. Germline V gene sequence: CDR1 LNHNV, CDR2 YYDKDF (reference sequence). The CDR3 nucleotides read TGTGCCACCAGCAGAGATCTCCAGGGGGCTGGTGAGCAGTTCTTC. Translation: CATSRDLQGAGEQFF.

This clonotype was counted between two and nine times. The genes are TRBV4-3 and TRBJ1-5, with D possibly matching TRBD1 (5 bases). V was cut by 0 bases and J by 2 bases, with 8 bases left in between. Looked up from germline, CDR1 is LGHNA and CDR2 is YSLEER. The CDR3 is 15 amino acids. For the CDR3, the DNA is TGCGCCAGCAGCCAAGATGGGGGGGGCAATCAGCCCCAGCATTTT. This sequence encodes CASSQDGGGNQPQHF.

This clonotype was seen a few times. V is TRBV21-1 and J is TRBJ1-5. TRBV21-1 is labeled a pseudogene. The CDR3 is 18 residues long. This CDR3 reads CASHKAYPIDNKDQPQHF. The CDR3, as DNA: TGTGCCAGCCATAAAGCTTATCCGATTGATAATAAGGATCAGCCCCAGCATTTT.

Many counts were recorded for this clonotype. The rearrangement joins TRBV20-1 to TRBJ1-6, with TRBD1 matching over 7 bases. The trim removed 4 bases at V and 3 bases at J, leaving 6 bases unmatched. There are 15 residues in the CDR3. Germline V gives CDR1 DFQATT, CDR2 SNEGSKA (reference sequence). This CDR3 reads CSATRGSVYNSPLHF. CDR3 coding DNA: TGCAGTGCTACCAGGGGGTCAGTCTATAATTCACCCCTCCACTTT.

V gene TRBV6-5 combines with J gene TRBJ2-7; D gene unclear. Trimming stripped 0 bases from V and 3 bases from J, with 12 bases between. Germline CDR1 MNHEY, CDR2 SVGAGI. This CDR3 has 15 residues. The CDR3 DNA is TGTGCCAGCAGTTACTCGACGGGCAGCAACTACGAGCAGTACTTC. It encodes CASSYSTGSNYEQYF.

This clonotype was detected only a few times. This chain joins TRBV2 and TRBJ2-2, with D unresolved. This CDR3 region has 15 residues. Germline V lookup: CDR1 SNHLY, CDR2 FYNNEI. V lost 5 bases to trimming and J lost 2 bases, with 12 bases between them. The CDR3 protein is CASSKDGSNTGELFF. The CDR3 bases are TGTGCCAGCAGTAAGGACGGGTCCAACACCGGGGAGCTGTTTTTT.

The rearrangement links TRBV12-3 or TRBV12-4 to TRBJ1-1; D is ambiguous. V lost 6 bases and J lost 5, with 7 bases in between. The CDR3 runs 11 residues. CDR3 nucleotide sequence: TGTGCCAGCAGCGAAACAACTGAAGCTTTCTTT. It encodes CASSETTEAFF.

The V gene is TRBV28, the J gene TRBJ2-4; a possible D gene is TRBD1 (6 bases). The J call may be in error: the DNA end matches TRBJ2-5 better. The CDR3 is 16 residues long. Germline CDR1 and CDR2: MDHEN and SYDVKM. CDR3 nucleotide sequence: TGTGCCAGCAGTTTATCAGACCGGGACATACAAGAGACCCAGTACTTC. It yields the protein CASSLSDRDIQETQYF.

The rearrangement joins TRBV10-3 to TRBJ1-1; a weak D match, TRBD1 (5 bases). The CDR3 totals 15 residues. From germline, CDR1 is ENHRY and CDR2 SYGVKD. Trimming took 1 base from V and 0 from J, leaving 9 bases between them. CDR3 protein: CAISELGDLNTEAFF. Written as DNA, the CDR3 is TGTGCCATCAGTGAGTTAGGGGATCTGAACACTGAAGCTTTCTTT.

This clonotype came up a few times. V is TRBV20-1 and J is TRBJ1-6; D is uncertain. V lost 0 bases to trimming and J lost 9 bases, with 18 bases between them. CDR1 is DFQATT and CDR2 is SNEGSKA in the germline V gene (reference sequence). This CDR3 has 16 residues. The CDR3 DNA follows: TGCAGTGCTAGAGAAGGGAGGTCTGGGTCCATTTCACCCCTCCACTTT. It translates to CSAREGRSGSISPLHF.

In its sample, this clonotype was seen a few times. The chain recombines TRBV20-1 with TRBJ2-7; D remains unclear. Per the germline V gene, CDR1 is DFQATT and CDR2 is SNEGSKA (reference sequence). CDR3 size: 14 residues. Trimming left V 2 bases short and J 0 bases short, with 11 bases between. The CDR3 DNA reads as TGCAGTGCTAGACCGGGCTTTGACTCCTACGAGCAGTACTTC. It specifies CSARPGFDSYEQYF.

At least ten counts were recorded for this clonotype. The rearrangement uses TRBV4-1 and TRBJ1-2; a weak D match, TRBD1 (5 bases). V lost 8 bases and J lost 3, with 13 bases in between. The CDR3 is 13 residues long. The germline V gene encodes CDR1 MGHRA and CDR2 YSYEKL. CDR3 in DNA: TGCGCCAGCGGGACGGAGGATTACTATGGCTACACCTTC. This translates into CASGTEDYYGYTF.

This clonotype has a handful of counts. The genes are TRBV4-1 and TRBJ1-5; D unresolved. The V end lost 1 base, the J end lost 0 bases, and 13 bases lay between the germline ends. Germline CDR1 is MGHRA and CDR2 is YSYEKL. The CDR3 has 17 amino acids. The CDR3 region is CASSQGVGAYSNQPQHF. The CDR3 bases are TGCGCCAGCAGCCAAGGGGTCGGAGCCTATAGCAATCAGCCCCAGCATTTT.

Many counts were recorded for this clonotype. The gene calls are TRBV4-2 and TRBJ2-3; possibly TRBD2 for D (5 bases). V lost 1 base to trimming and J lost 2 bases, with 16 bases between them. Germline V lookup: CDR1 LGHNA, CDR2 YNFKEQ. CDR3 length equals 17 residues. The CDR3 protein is CASSQVTAGASTDTQYF. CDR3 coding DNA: TGTGCCAGCAGCCAAGTAACCGCGGGCGCCTCCACAGATACGCAGTATTTT.

The CDR3 spells CASSYSLEGRDRDTQYF. In DNA form, the CDR3 reads TGTGCCAGCAGTTACTCGCTGGAGGGGCGCGATCGGGATACGCAGTATTTT. The rearrangement uses TRBV6-2 or TRBV6-3 and TRBJ2-3; possible D gene TRBD2, 6 bases. The germline V gene has CDR1 MNHEY and CDR2 SVGEGT. CDR3 length: 17 amino acids. V was pared by 0 bases and J by 6 bases, with 19 bases between.